This TCR beta chain was captured by sequencing in a study of T cell changes during pregnancy in multiple sclerosis. Losses at the gene ends were 2 bases for V and 7 bases for J; bases not matched to a gene: 10. This CDR3 is built from 16 residues. Sequencing used immunoSEQ multiplex PCR; TCRdb keeps in-frame clones, though not all of them. The sample holds 40,000 to 60,000 clones, 94% seen once. The V gene is TRBV23-1, the J gene TRBJ1-2; 10 positions agree with TRBD1. TRBV23-1 is an open reading frame whose function is uncertain. This sample comprised CD4+ T cells from peripheral blood mononuclear cells, obtained in the third trimester of pregnancy. The receptor was isolated from a female donor with multiple sclerosis, enrolled in a pregnancy study. This CDR3 reads CASSQKTGGALGGYTF. The CDR3 DNA reads TGCGCCAGCAGTCAAAAGACAGGGGGCGCATTGGGTGGCTACACCTTC.